Listed here are 25 T cell receptor beta chains from one sample, sequenced in a study of technical replicates of blood from a few donors. This table comes from immunoSEQ multiplex PCR, and its TCRdb copy is limited to in-frame clones, with some not included. The data hold approximately 78,000 clones, with approximately 92% observed a single time. The sequenced sample consisted of T cells isolated from PBMCs. The receptors here all came from a human donor in good health.

Here the CDR3 DNA reads TGTGCCAGCAAGTGGACAGGACATAACTACGAGCAGTACTTC. Amino acid sequence: CASKWTGHNYEQYF. The J gene is TRBJ2-7, the V gene TRBV11-2; 7 nucleotides line up with TRBD1. The CDR3 has 14 amino acids. V lost 7 bases to trimming and J lost 3 bases; unmatched junction nucleotides: 9. Germline loops: CDR1 SGHAT, CDR2 FQNNGV.

The chain combines TRBV30 with TRBJ2-7; D unresolved. The V gene's germline CDR1 is GTSNPN and CDR2 SVGIG (reference sequence). V lost 2 bases and J lost 1, with 12 bases in between. The CDR3 has 14 residues. CDR3 loop: CAWSWAPGSYEQYF. CDR3 DNA: TGTGCCTGGAGTTGGGCCCCCGGTTCCTACGAGCAGTACTTC.

The V call is TRBV29-1, the J call TRBJ1-1; 8 bases fit TRBD1. The trim removed 6 bases at V and 2 bases at J, leaving 5 bases unmatched. This CDR3 is built from 13 residues. Looked up from germline, CDR1 is SQVTM and CDR2 is ANQGSEA. The DNA of the CDR3 is TGCAGCGTGCCGGGACAGGCTAACACTGAAGCTTTCTTT. It specifies CSVPGQANTEAFF.

This chain connects TRBV5-1 to TRBJ1-2, with D possibly being TRBD1 (5 bases). CDR1 SGHRS and CDR2 YFSETQ come from the germline V gene. The CDR3 runs to 15 residues. With 2 bases removed from V and 3 bases from J, the gap between germline ends came to 14 bases. The CDR3 DNA reads as TGCGCCAGCAGCTTAGGGGATCTAATTGACTATGGCTACACCTTC. Translating gives CASSLGDLIDYGYTF.

V usage is TRBV5-6 and J usage is TRBJ1-1, with unresolved D. Germline-derived CDR1 and CDR2 are SGHDT and YYEEEE. The CDR3 loop spans 11 amino acids. V gave up 5 bases and J gave up 1 base, with 3 bases separating them. CDR3 coding DNA: TGTGCCAGCAGGGCGAACACTGAAGCTTTCTTT. Protein: CASRANTEAFF.

The rearrangement joins TRBV19 to TRBJ2-1; TRBD2 matches at 12 bases. Per the germline V gene, CDR1 is LNHDA and CDR2 is SQIVND (reference sequence). V lost 3 bases to trimming and J lost 5 bases; unmatched junction nucleotides: 2. The length of the CDR3 is 15 residues. As DNA, the CDR3 is TGTGCCAGTAGTATTTGGACTAGCGGGAACAATGAGCAGTTCTTC. It specifies CASSIWTSGNNEQFF.

This chain links TRBV28 with TRBJ1-1; D is unresolved. V lost 3 bases to trimming and J lost 2 bases, with 7 bases between them. Germline V gene sequence: CDR1 MDHEN, CDR2 SYDVKM. The CDR3 spans 13 residues. The DNA of the CDR3 is TGTGCCAGCAGTTTCGGGGAAAACACTGAAGCTTTCTTT. Residues: CASSFGENTEAFF.

This chain links TRBV28 with TRBJ1-4, with no clear D. V was cut by 3 bases and J by 4 bases, with 12 bases left in between. The CDR3 consists of 15 residues. The germline gives CDR1 MDHEN, CDR2 SYDVKM. The CDR3 DNA is TGTGCCAGCAGTTTTCGAATAGGAGATAATGAAAAACTGTTTTTT. It codes for CASSFRIGDNEKLFF.

This clone has just a few counts. The V gene is TRBV2, the J gene TRBJ2-2, with D perhaps TRBD1 (6 bases). This CDR3 spans 14 amino acids. The germline V gene encodes CDR1 SNHLY and CDR2 FYNNEI. Between the trimmed V and J ends, which lost 6 bases and 0 bases, there was a span of 8 bases. The CDR3 is CASRRGSNTGELFF. The CDR3 DNA reads as TGTGCCAGCAGGAGGGGGTCGAACACCGGGGAGCTGTTTTTT.

J is TRBJ2-4 and V is TRBV27, with a possible D match to TRBD1 (5 bases). Trimming left V 8 bases short and J 6 bases short, with 11 bases between. The CDR3 is 12 residues long. The V gene's germline CDR1 is MNHEY and CDR2 SMNVEV (reference sequence). CDR3 DNA sequence: TGTGCCAGCGAAGGCAGGGCAAACATTCAGTACTTC. It yields the protein CASEGRANIQYF.

The chain combines TRBV7-9 with TRBJ2-7; 10 nucleotides agree with TRBD1. Per the germline V gene, CDR1 is SEHNR and CDR2 is FQNEAQ (reference sequence). Germline trimming cut 8 bases from V and 0 bases from J; bases unmatched to any gene: 7. There are 15 residues in the CDR3. CDR3 coding DNA: TGTGCCAGCGGACCGGGACAGGGGACCTCCTACGAGCAGTACTTC. This translates into CASGPGQGTSYEQYF.

The CDR3 sequence is CASKIITREDEQYF. The CDR3 DNA reads as TGTGCCAGCAAAATAATTACCCGGGAGGACGAGCAGTACTTC. The V and J genes are TRBV6-1 and TRBJ2-7, with 7 bases aligning to TRBD2. CDR3 length: 14 amino acids. V trimming: 7 bases; J trimming: 5 bases; junction bases outside the gene matches: 11. CDR1 and CDR2 (germline): MNHNS, SASEGT.

The gene calls are TRBV7-2 and TRBJ2-7; D is perhaps TRBD2 (6 bases). Germline V lookup: CDR1 SGHTA, CDR2 FQGNSA. This CDR3 region has 14 residues. V shed 3 bases and J shed 3 bases, with 12 bases lying between them. The CDR3 reads CASSLLPGDYEQYF. CDR3 in DNA: TGTGCCAGCAGCTTGCTACCGGGGGACTACGAGCAGTACTTC.

The chain links TRBV6-5 to TRBJ1-1, with D uncertain. V was trimmed by 4 bases and J by 4 bases, leaving 7 bases between them. Germline V lookup: CDR1 MNHEY, CDR2 SVGAGI. The CDR3 totals 12 residues. The CDR3 loop reads CASSSGFTEAFF. The CDR3 bases are TGTGCCAGCAGTTCGGGGTTCACTGAAGCTTTCTTT.

This clone was counted between two and nine times. The chain couples TRBV19 to TRBJ1-1; 8 bases line up with TRBD1. The CDR3 spans 14 residues. Looked up from germline, CDR1 is LNHDA and CDR2 is SQIVND (reference sequence). V shed 3 bases, J shed 5 bases, and the junction held 5 bases outside the gene matches. CDR3 DNA: TGTGCCAGTAGTATGGGACAGGCCTCTACTGAAGCTTTCTTT. This encodes CASSMGQASTEAFF.

The rearrangement links TRBV19 to TRBJ1-5; 7 bases match TRBD1. This CDR3 spans 14 amino acids. After removal of 7 bases from V and 7 bases from J, the junction contained 10 bases not matched to a gene. Germline-derived CDR1 and CDR2 are LNHDA and SQIVND (reference sequence). CDR3 nucleotide sequence: TGTGCCAGTACCCGACAGGGCACAGGCCAGCCCCAGCATTTT. Protein product: CASTRQGTGQPQHF.

V and J are TRBV11-3 and TRBJ1-2; perhaps TRBD1 as D (5 bases). Germline CDR1 is SGHNT and CDR2 is YENEEA. V was pared by 4 bases and J by 3 bases, with 18 bases between. The CDR3 is 16 residues long. The CDR3 spells CASSYWNLTGDYGYTF. The DNA of the CDR3 is TGTGCCAGCAGCTATTGGAACCTCACGGGGGACTATGGCTACACCTTC.

The chain combines TRBV7-2 with TRBJ2-7; D is possibly TRBD2 (5 bases). The V end was cut by 6 bases, the J end by 6 bases, with 18 bases between. The germline V gene has CDR1 SGHTA and CDR2 FQGNSA. The CDR3 length is 14 residues. CDR3 coding DNA: TGTGCCAGCAGTTTAACTAGTTTAAGTAGCGAGCAGTACTTC. Translated, it gives CASSLTSLSSEQYF. The whole variable domain, filled in from reference TRBV7-2 and TRBJ2-7, reads GAGVSQSPSNKVTEKGKDVELRCDPISGHTALYWYRQSLGQGLEFLIYFQGNSAPDKSGLPSDRFSAERTGGSVSTLTIQRTQQEDSAVYLCASSLTSLSSEQYFGPGTRLTVT.

The gene calls are TRBV14 and TRBJ2-6; 10 positions match TRBD1. The V segment lost 6 bases and the J segment 0 bases; nucleotides outside the gene matches: 5. Germline assignment: CDR1 SGHDN and CDR2 FVKESK. This CDR3 spans 17 amino acids. The CDR3 bases are TGTGCCAGCAGTCCCGGGACAGGGGACTCTGGGGCCAACGTCCTGACTTTC. Translated: CASSPGTGDSGANVLTF. Combining the CDR3 with reference TRBV14 and TRBJ2-6 gives the whole variable domain EAGVTQFPSHSVIEKGQTVTLRCDPISGHDNLYWYRRVMGKEIKFLLHFVKESKQDESGMPNNRFLAERTGGTYSTLKVQPAELEDSGVYFCASSPGTGDSGANVLTFGAGSRLTVL.

The chain recombines TRBV9 with TRBJ1-4; 7 bases line up with TRBD1. Looked up from germline, CDR1 is SGDLS and CDR2 is YYNGEE. CDR3 length: 16 amino acids. The junction had 7 bases not matched to a gene; V was cut back by 1 base and J by 4 bases. This CDR3 reads CASSVWGGTDNEKLFF. The DNA of the CDR3 is TGTGCCAGCAGCGTATGGGGCGGGACAGATAATGAAAAACTGTTTTTT.

The chain is built from TRBV4-2 and TRBJ2-3; 9 bases align to TRBD2. The CDR3 has 15 residues. CDR1 is LGHNA, CDR2 YNFKEQ, per germline. V shed 1 base and J 4 bases; nucleotides not matched to a gene: 3. The CDR3 sequence: CASSQVGTSPDTQYF. The CDR3 nucleotides are TGTGCCAGCAGCCAAGTGGGGACTAGCCCAGATACGCAGTATTTT.

The genes are TRBV2 and TRBJ1-5, with a tentative D call TRBD1 (6 bases). Germline loops: CDR1 SNHLY, CDR2 FYNNEI. V lost 6 bases to trimming and J lost 5 bases, with 8 bases between them. CDR3 size: 12 residues. CDR3 DNA: TGTGCCAGCAGGGACAGCTATCAGCCCCAGCATTTT. Translating it yields CASRDSYQPQHF.

The chain joins TRBV6-5 to TRBJ2-7; 9 positions match TRBD1. Germline values: CDR1 MNHEY, CDR2 SVGAGI. CDR3 length: 14 residues. V shed 4 bases and J 3 bases; nucleotides not matched to a gene: 4. The CDR3 DNA is TGTGCCAGCAGTTCGGGACAGGGATACTACGAGCAGTACTTC. This gives the protein CASSSGQGYYEQYF.

This CDR3 is CASSLSGMIYEQYF. CDR3 nucleotides: TGTGCCAGCAGCTTGAGCGGGATGATCTACGAGCAGTACTTC. The rearrangement links TRBV7-2 to TRBJ2-7; the match to TRBD2 covers 7 bases. The ends lost 3 bases at V and 3 bases at J; junction bases unmatched: 5. This CDR3 is 14 amino acids long. CDR1 is SGHTA and CDR2 is FQGNSA in the germline V gene.

This sequence joins TRBV13 and TRBJ1-2; D unclear. Per germline, CDR1 PRHDT and CDR2 FYEKMQ (reference sequence). Trimming cost V 6 bases and J 2 bases, with 7 bases left between them. CDR3 length equals 12 residues. CDR3 DNA: TGTGCCAGCAGTCTAGGAAACTATGGCTACACCTTC. This gives the protein CASSLGNYGYTF. Drawing the rest from reference TRBV13 and TRBJ1-2, the complete variable domain is AAGVIQSPRHLIKEKRETATLKCYPIPRHDTVYWYQQGPGQDPQFLISFYEKMQSDKGSIPDRFSAQQFSDYHSELNMSSLELGDSALYFCASSLGNYGYTFGSGTRLTVV.